Listed here are 8 T cell receptor beta chains from one sample, sequenced in a study of blood T cell repertoires in COVID-19. Using immunoSEQ multiplex PCR, the repertoire was profiled, and TCRdb retains in-frame clones only, with some absent. The data contain some 180,000 clones, approximately 88% of them seen just once; the ten biggest clones take up about 7%. Sequencing was done on a sample of peripheral blood. The receptors originated from a middle-aged woman with COVID-19, enrolled during active disease.

V and J are TRBV27 and TRBJ2-3; TRBD2 matches at 10 bases. Germline CDR1 is MNHEY and CDR2 is SMNVEV (reference sequence). V lost 5 bases to trimming and J lost 4 bases; unmatched junction nucleotides: 9. The CDR3 consists of 16 residues. Here the CDR3 reads CASSPAGTSVPDTQYF. The CDR3 DNA follows: TGTGCCAGCAGTCCGGCCGGGACTAGCGTGCCAGATACGCAGTATTTT.

DNA for the CDR3: TGCGCCAGCAGTGAGCAGGGAAGCACTGAAGCTTTCTTT. Protein: CASSEQGSTEAFF. The chain joins TRBV10-1 to TRBJ1-1; D is possibly TRBD1 (5 bases). V dropped 2 bases and J dropped 4 bases, with 8 bases sitting between them. CDR1 WNHNN and CDR2 SYGVQD come from the germline V gene (reference sequence). This CDR3 is 13 amino acids long.

This chain uses TRBV12-3 or TRBV12-4 with TRBJ1-2; 9 positions match TRBD1. V was clipped by 4 bases and J by 11 bases; unmatched bases: 5. The CDR3 loop spans 12 amino acids. CDR3 bases: TGTGCCAGCAGTTCCGGGACAGGGCCTTACACCTTC. It translates to CASSSGTGPYTF.

The V call is TRBV12-5, the J call TRBJ2-1; TRBD1 is a possible D gene (5 bases). This CDR3 is built from 15 residues. Germline CDR1 is LGHNT and CDR2 is FRNRAP. The V end lost 2 bases, the J end lost 10 bases, and 18 bases lay between the germline ends. CDR3 nucleotides: TGTGCTAGTGGTTTGACCTCGAATGGGGCCCGAGAGCAGTTCTTC. Translating it yields CASGLTSNGAREQFF. Supplemented by reference TRBV12-5 and TRBJ2-1, the full variable domain reads DARVTQTPRHKVTEMGQEVTMRCQPILGHNTVFWYRQTMMQGLELLAYFRNRAPLDDSGMPKDRFSAEMPDATLATLKIQPSEPRDSAVYFCASGLTSNGAREQFFGPGTRLTVL.

The chain employs TRBV9 and TRBJ2-7; D might be TRBD2 (6 bases). The V end lost 3 bases, the J end lost 4 bases, and 11 bases lay between the germline ends. The CDR3 covers 13 residues. CDR1 is SGDLS and CDR2 is YYNGEE in the germline V gene. CDR3 residues: CASSAGGAYEQYF. The CDR3 DNA is TGTGCCAGCAGCGCCGGGGGAGCTTACGAGCAGTACTTC.

The J gene is TRBJ1-5, the V gene TRBV28, with 9 positions matching TRBD1. Germline CDR1 is MDHEN and CDR2 is SYDVKM. The CDR3 consists of 14 residues. Unmatched junction bases numbered 7, after V lost 6 bases and J lost 7 bases. CDR3 protein: CASREGQGLQPQHF. As DNA, the CDR3 is TGTGCCAGCAGGGAGGGACAGGGTCTGCAGCCCCAGCATTTT.

This clone has only a few counts. J is TRBJ1-5 and V is TRBV12-3 or TRBV12-4; no reliable D call. V shed 5 bases and J shed 3 bases, with 8 bases lying between them. The CDR3 contains 13 residues. The CDR3 DNA reads TGTGCCAGCAGTCCTTACAACAATCAGCCCCAGCATTTT. Amino acid sequence: CASSPYNNQPQHF.

The chain has TRBV9 and TRBJ1-4, with TRBD1 matching 9 bases. Per germline, CDR1 SGDLS and CDR2 YYNGEE. The CDR3 runs to 16 residues. With V trimmed by 0 bases and J by 5 bases, 5 bases remained unmatched. The CDR3 reads CASSVGSDRGNEKLFF. As DNA, the CDR3 is TGTGCCAGCAGCGTAGGGTCGGACAGGGGAAATGAAAAACTGTTTTTT.